This T cell receptor beta chain appears in the sequencing data of a study of cytomegalovirus exposure and HLA in healthy donors. The wider study: The approximately 120 validation repertoires, a later analysis reported, used the same platform as the approximately 670 first-cohort repertoires.

General study findings and limits: A list of 150 to 200 TCR beta chains associated with cytomegalovirus was given. In vitro assays verified that a few CMV-associated chains recognized CMV antigens specifically.

The germline gives CDR1 WSHSY, CDR2 SAAADI. V lost 4 bases and J 1 base, leaving 17 bases between the germline ends. The CDR3 has 16 amino acids. Remarks on this clone: What it binds is not known.

TCRdb's table, derived via immunoSEQ multiplex PCR, lists solely in-frame clones and lacks some. The sample has some 100,000 clones, 70% to 90% seen once. What was sequenced was PBMCs. The origin of this receptor is a young man in good health and CMV-seropositive. The chain joins TRBV10-2 to TRBJ2-7; D might be TRBD2 (5 bases). The CDR3 region has the DNA TGCGCCAGCAGTGGTGGGCTAGCCTTTTCATCCTACGAGCAGTACTTC. It yields the protein CASSGGLAFSSYEQYF.